This record concerns one TCR beta chain sequence. Its antigen is undetermined. TCRdb derives one entry per CDR3 protein from the 5' RACE reads, leaving out DNA. The listing contains about 370,000 distinct CDR3 sequences. The sample is drawn from a study of T cells expressing NK-cell markers. As for the study in general: The study drew TCR beta repertoires from sorted CD3+CD56+NKG2C+, CD3+CD56+NKG2C- and CD3+CD56-NKG2C+ T cells. Eight donors were sequenced, of whom seven were HCMV-seropositive, while the remaining one was HCMV-seronegative.

Findings of the study overall: The leading position in the CD3+CD56-NKG2C+ fraction of several donors also went to these clonotypes.

Germline-derived CDR1 and CDR2 are SQVTM and ANQGSEA. The CDR3 totals 16 residues. The sample comprised blood T cells: a sorted CD56 or NKG2C T cell subset, CD4+ or CD8+ T cells, or bulk PBMC T cells (not recorded which). The TCR originated in a woman between 45 and 60 years old in good health. The chain combines TRBV29-1 with TRBJ2-3; TCRdb picks TRBD1, but there is no DNA to check that call. This chain's CDR3 is CSVTSPLNRATDTQYF.